These 24 T cell receptor beta chains share one sample of origin, sequenced in a study of blood T cell repertoires in COVID-19 (TCRdb year 2020). Library preparation used the immunoSEQ multiplex PCR assay. Held by TCRdb, this immuneACCESS table contains in-frame sequences only and omits some clones. Under half of the omission traces to an unresolved V gene where checked; the cause of the rest is unknown. A total of around 120,000 clones appear in this sample, 71% of them only once. The ten largest clones add up to 0.65% to 0.95% of the sample. The sequenced material came from peripheral blood. Receptors were obtained from a human donor with acute or convalescent COVID-19. The donor label of this sample is uncertain.

This sequence joins TRBV28 and TRBJ1-3; D call uncertain. The CDR3 spans 11 residues. V shed 8 bases and J shed 5 bases, with 7 bases lying between them. In germline, CDR1 is MDHEN, CDR2 SYDVKM. The CDR3 DNA reads as TGTGCCAGCTTCAGTCGAAACACCATATATTTT. It encodes CASFSRNTIYF.

The chain has TRBV6-5 and TRBJ1-5; D is ambiguous. Germline values: CDR1 MNHEY, CDR2 SVGAGI. V lost 6 bases to trimming and J lost 0 bases, with 6 bases between them. This CDR3 comprises 13 residues. This CDR3 is CASSTYSNQPQHF. The CDR3, as DNA: TGTGCCAGCAGCACTTATAGCAATCAGCCCCAGCATTTT.

The rearrangement uses TRBV28 and TRBJ1-2, with 9 nucleotides matching TRBD1. The CDR3 is 14 amino acids. V trimming: 7 bases; J trimming: 8 bases; junction bases outside the gene matches: 11. Germline loops: CDR1 MDHEN, CDR2 SYDVKM. This CDR3 is CASTSGQGMRGYTF. DNA of the CDR3: TGTGCCAGCACCTCCGGACAGGGGATGCGGGGCTACACCTTC.

This clone has ten or more counts. This chain joins TRBV4-2 and TRBJ2-3; 10 bases agree with TRBD2. The germline V gene has CDR1 LGHNA and CDR2 YNFKEQ. Losses at the gene ends were 4 bases for V and 10 bases for J; bases not matched to a gene: 11. The CDR3 totals 15 residues. This CDR3 reads CASSPEAFSGGSQYF. CDR3 bases: TGTGCCAGCAGCCCAGAGGCCTTTAGCGGGGGGTCGCAGTATTTT.

The CDR3 region is CATSQTGGEKLFF. The CDR3 DNA reads as TGTGCCACGTCGCAGACTGGGGGGGAAAAACTGTTTTTT. This chain links TRBV19 with TRBJ1-4, with a tentative D call TRBD1 (5 bases). Trimming took off 10 bases at V and 8 bases at J, with 17 bases between the two ends. The CDR3 spans 13 residues. CDR1 LNHDA and CDR2 SQIVND come from the germline V gene (reference sequence).

In its sample, this clone was seen a few times. The chain uses TRBV9 and TRBJ2-7, with TRBD1 identical over 9 bases. V lost 3 bases, J lost 4 bases, and 8 bases stayed unmatched. Looked up from germline, CDR1 is SGDLS and CDR2 is YYNGEE. This CDR3 has 15 residues. The CDR3 DNA reads TGTGCCAGCAGCGCCTACAGGGGGCAGGGGTACGAGCAGTACGTC. Protein sequence: CASSAYRGQGYEQYV.

DNA for the CDR3: TGTGCCAGCGCCCGACAGCACAGCTACGAGCAGTACTTC. This encodes CASARQHSYEQYF. The rearrangement uses TRBV28 and TRBJ2-7, with D possibly TRBD1 on 5 matching bases. CDR3 length: 13 amino acids. The germline CDR1 and CDR2 sequences are MDHEN and SYDVKM. The V gene lost 8 bases and the J gene lost 3 bases, with 14 bases spanning the gap.

V usage is TRBV5-1 and J usage is TRBJ2-2, with 9 positions matching TRBD1. CDR3 length equals 15 residues. Trimming removed 4 bases from V and 1 base from J; junction bases left unmatched: 2. Germline V gene lookup returns CDR1 SGHRS and CDR2 YFSETQ. The CDR3 coding sequence is TGCGCCAGCAGCGCGGGACAGGGGAACACCGGGGAGCTGTTTTTT. Residues: CASSAGQGNTGELFF.

CDR3 coding DNA: TGTGCCACCACATCCAAGGGGTATGTCTCAAATTCACCCCTCCACTTT. Its translation: CATTSKGYVSNSPLHF. V and J are TRBV15 and TRBJ1-6; perhaps TRBD1 as D (5 bases). The V gene's germline CDR1 is LNHNV and CDR2 YYDKDF (reference sequence). The V gene lost 7 bases and the J gene lost 7 bases, with 20 bases spanning the gap. The CDR3 is 16 amino acids.

The chain combines TRBV7-2 with TRBJ1-4; D not certain. Trimming removed 1 base from V and 5 bases from J, with 20 bases in between. Germline V gene sequence: CDR1 SGHTA, CDR2 FQGNSA. The CDR3 extends over 18 amino acids. The CDR3 DNA is TGTGCCAGCAGCTTAGGCGGGCCAGGCACCGGGAGGAATGAAAAACTGTTTTTT. This gives the protein CASSLGGPGTGRNEKLFF.

The J gene is TRBJ2-6, the V gene TRBV12-5, with D possibly being TRBD1 (5 bases). The CDR3 sequence is 16 residues long. Germline V lookup: CDR1 LGHNT, CDR2 FRNRAP. V gave up 0 bases and J gave up 2 bases, with 8 bases separating them. This CDR3 is CASGLVTGPGANVLTF. In DNA, the CDR3 is TGTGCTAGTGGTTTGGTCACAGGACCTGGGGCCAACGTCCTGACTTTC.

This clone was picked up a small number of times. The rearrangement links TRBV10-3 to TRBJ1-3, with D hard to call. Germline-derived CDR1 and CDR2 are ENHRY and SYGVKD. This CDR3 has 14 amino acids. The V and J ends lost 5 bases and 4 bases respectively, with 12 bases between them. The CDR3 loop reads CAISKEGGGNTIYF. The CDR3 DNA follows: TGTGCCATCAGTAAAGAGGGCGGGGGAAACACCATATATTTT.

The gene calls are TRBV4-2 and TRBJ1-1; 8 nucleotides match TRBD1. CDR3 length equals 15 residues. CDR1 is LGHNA and CDR2 is YNFKEQ in the germline V gene. With V trimmed by 4 bases and J by 4 bases, 8 bases remained unmatched. CDR3 loop: CASSPGQGYGTEAFF. CDR3 DNA: TGTGCCAGCAGCCCAGGACAGGGATACGGCACTGAAGCTTTCTTT.

This sequence joins TRBV19 and TRBJ1-2; TRBD1 matches at 7 bases. The germline V gene has CDR1 LNHDA and CDR2 SQIVND (reference sequence). V shed 10 bases, J shed 4 bases, and the junction held 9 bases outside the gene matches. This CDR3 spans 13 amino acids. The CDR3 bases are TGTGCCACTTGGGACAGAACTCCCTATGGCTACACCTTC. This translates into CATWDRTPYGYTF.

This chain uses TRBV30 with TRBJ1-4; TRBD1 matches 10 bases. CDR1 is GTSNPN and CDR2 is SVGIG in the germline V gene (reference sequence). The CDR3 runs 13 residues. J lost 4 bases, V lost 8 bases, and 4 bases had no gene match. The CDR3 DNA reads TGTGCCGGACAGGGGGAATATAATGAAAAACTGTTTTTT. Its protein is CAGQGEYNEKLFF.

The chain combines TRBV9 with TRBJ1-2; 8 bases align to TRBD1. With V trimmed by 0 bases and J by 8 bases, 9 bases remained unmatched. The V gene's germline CDR1 is SGDLS and CDR2 YYNGEE. This CDR3 region has 15 residues. CDR3 residues: CASSVGHRGLSGYTF. CDR3 in DNA: TGTGCCAGCAGCGTAGGTCACAGGGGGTTAAGCGGCTACACCTTC.

This chain uses TRBV9 with TRBJ2-1; 7 bases match TRBD1. Germline CDR1 is SGDLS and CDR2 is YYNGEE. CDR3 size: 14 residues. The J segment lost 4 bases and the V segment lost 4 bases, leaving 5 bases of the junction unmatched. CDR3 sequence reads: CASSFRDRYNEQFF. The CDR3 bases are TGTGCCAGCAGCTTCCGGGACAGATACAATGAGCAGTTCTTC.

This sequence joins TRBV29-1 and TRBJ2-7, with 7 bases that match TRBD1. The CDR3 length is 22 residues. Germline V gene data show CDR1 as SQVTM and CDR2 as ANQGSEA. V trimming: 2 bases; J trimming: 4 bases; junction bases outside the gene matches: 32. The CDR3 DNA follows: TGCAGCGTTGAAAGAAGATACGACAGGGTACCTAACGACTGCCCGTCGCCTTACGAGCAGTACTTC. Protein: CSVERRYDRVPNDCPSPYEQYF.

The chain combines TRBV13 with TRBJ2-3; 13 bases map to TRBD2. V dropped 2 bases and J dropped 2; count of bases not matched to a gene: 13. The CDR3 runs 20 residues. In germline, CDR1 is PRHDT, CDR2 FYEKMQ (reference sequence). The chain's CDR3 is CASSLRGLAGAFRVTDTQYF. In DNA, the CDR3 is TGTGCCAGCAGCTTACGAGGACTAGCGGGGGCCTTTCGCGTCACAGATACGCAGTATTTT. Together with reference TRBV13 and TRBJ2-3, the CDR3 gives the full variable domain: AAGVIQSPRHLIKEKRETATLKCYPIPRHDTVYWYQQGPGQDPQFLISFYEKMQSDKGSIPDRFSAQQFSDYHSELNMSSLELGDSALYFCASSLRGLAGAFRVTDTQYFGPGTRLTVL.

Ten or more counts support this clone. The CDR3, as DNA: TGCGCCAGCAGCCAAAGACAGGGGGCAGATGGCTACACCTTC. Its translation: CASSQRQGADGYTF. The chain combines TRBV5-1 with TRBJ1-2, with 10 positions matching TRBD1. The trim removed 4 bases at V and 6 bases at J, leaving 6 bases unmatched. Germline CDR1 is SGHRS and CDR2 is YFSETQ. This CDR3 has 14 residues.

The rearrangement joins TRBV7-8 to TRBJ1-5; D is possibly TRBD1 (6 bases). Looked up from germline, CDR1 is SGHVS and CDR2 is FQNEAQ. The CDR3 loop spans 13 amino acids. Trimming pared 2 bases from V and 7 bases from J, leaving 9 bases between. In DNA form, the CDR3 reads TGTGCCAGCAGCTTATCACAGGGACAGCCCCAGCATTTT. Its protein is CASSLSQGQPQHF.

A note on this clone: Additional DNA sequences in this sample encode the identical CDR3. This chain connects TRBV30 to TRBJ1-2, with D possibly matching TRBD1 (5 bases). This CDR3 has 12 residues. CDR1 and CDR2 from the germline V gene are GTSNPN and SVGIG (reference sequence). Trimming removed 3 bases at V and 2 bases at J, with 7 bases between. CDR3 DNA sequence: TGTGCCTGGAGGTCAGGGAACTATGGCTACACCTTC. Its protein is CAWRSGNYGYTF.

The genes are TRBV5-1 and TRBJ2-2; weak D call: TRBD2 (5 bases). The CDR3 is made up of 13 amino acids. V was shortened by 2 bases and J by 6 bases, with 8 bases between the two germline ends. CDR1 is SGHRS, CDR2 YFSETQ, per germline. The CDR3 reads CASSFTSPGELFF. CDR3 nucleotides: TGCGCCAGCAGCTTTACTAGTCCCGGGGAGCTGTTTTTT.

J is TRBJ2-1 and V is TRBV6-1, with 8 bases that match TRBD2. Germline CDR1 MNHNS, CDR2 SASEGT. The CDR3 is 17 amino acids. After removal of 4 bases from V and 0 bases from J, the junction contained 8 bases not matched to a gene. The DNA of the CDR3 is TGTGCCAGCAGTGGTTCTTCGGGGGGGGACTCCTACAATGAGCAGTTCTTC. Translated: CASSGSSGGDSYNEQFF.